This T cell receptor beta chain was recovered during a study of CD8 T cells in ankylosing spondylitis. In its sample, this clonotype was seen a few times. Its target is unknown. A single record per CDR3 protein comes from TCRdb applying MiXCR to the 5' RACE reads. The sample has about 500,000 distinct CDR3 sequences; over 9.5% are singletons. Whole-study results and caveats: Matched ankylosing spondylitis synovial fluid reportedly showed significant enrichment of disease-linked clones. Ankylosing spondylitis blood seemed to carry a telltale TCR beta motif made of fewer than ten highly homologous variants.

This CDR3 has 17 residues. The V and J ends lost 7 bases and 2 bases, in that order; junction bases with no gene match: 11. Germline V gene sequence: CDR1 MNHNS, CDR2 SASEGT. The chain carries TRBV6-1 and TRBJ1-1; 12 bases are shared with TRBD1. Sequences were obtained from blood, either unsorted or a sorted T cell fraction (not recorded which). The clonotype originates from a male donor with ankylosing spondylitis. The CDR3 is CASNPGQGAPRNTEAFF. CDR3 DNA sequence: TGTGCCAGCAACCCGGGACAGGGGGCGCCCAGAAACACTGAAGCTTTCTTT.